A single sample gave rise to the 7 T cell receptor beta chains below, sequenced in a study of T cells in Graves' hyperthyroidism and ophthalmopathy. Amplification targeted TCR beta CDR3 regions from RNA transcripts. HTBI primers were the set used in a first-round RT-PCR of the TCR CDR3. TCRdb reprocessed the multiplex PCR reads via MiXCR and lists one record per CDR3 protein. The sample holds hundreds of thousands of distinct CDR3 sequences, 14% seen once. Sequencing was carried out using blood. The receptors derive from a woman aged 18 to 35 with Graves' hyperthyroidism.

The J gene is TRBJ2-7, the V gene TRBV18, with 8 nucleotides matching TRBD2. The CDR3 totals 15 residues. Germline values: CDR1 KGHSH, CDR2 LQKENI. V trimming: 3 bases; J trimming: 5 bases; junction bases outside the gene matches: 9. CDR3: CASSPMAGGLHEQYF. The DNA of the CDR3 is TGTGCCAGCTCACCGATGGCGGGAGGATTACACGAGCAGTACTTC.

The chain recombines TRBV13 with TRBJ2-7; either TRBD1 or TRBD2 may fit D (5 bases each). Germline CDR1 and CDR2: PRHDT and FYEKMQ (reference sequence). Deletions cut 2 bases from V and 3 bases from J, with 14 bases between. The CDR3 contains 15 residues. CDR3 protein: CASSLSGPLLYEQYF. Written as DNA, the CDR3 is TGTGCCAGCAGCTTATCGGGGCCTCTCCTCTACGAGCAGTACTTC.

The CDR3 protein is CASGRYGYTF. CDR3 DNA sequence: TGTGCCAGCGGCCGCTATGGCTACACCTTC. V is TRBV28 and J is TRBJ1-2; D is unresolved. V was cut by 8 bases and J by 4 bases, with 5 bases left in between. Germline V lookup: CDR1 MDHEN, CDR2 SYDVKM. This CDR3 spans 10 amino acids.

This clonotype was detected ten times or more. This chain uses TRBV7-9 with TRBJ2-7; 16 nucleotides align to TRBD2. Germline CDR1 reads SEHNR; CDR2 reads FQNEAQ (reference sequence). The trim removed 5 bases at V and 1 base at J, leaving 8 bases unmatched. The CDR3 length is 18 residues. The DNA of the CDR3 is TGTGCCAGCAGCCTCGGGACTAGCGGGAGGGAAAAATCCTACGAGCAGTACTTC. Its translation is CASSLGTSGREKSYEQYF.

This clonotype showed up many times. The gene calls are TRBV13 and TRBJ2-7, with D unclear. The length of the CDR3 is 15 residues. The germline gives CDR1 PRHDT, CDR2 FYEKMQ (reference sequence). The V end was cut by 5 bases, the J end by 5 bases, with 19 bases between. Written as DNA, the CDR3 is TGTGCCAGCAGCCCGCCCCGGGTTCCAGCCCACGAGCAGTACTTC. This sequence encodes CASSPPRVPAHEQYF.

This clonotype was observed at least ten times. The V gene is TRBV29-1, the J gene TRBJ2-7; 12 nucleotides align to TRBD1. CDR3 size: 14 residues. V shed 7 bases, J shed 5 bases, and the junction held 9 bases outside the gene matches. Germline V gene lookup returns CDR1 SQVTM and CDR2 ANQGSEA. CDR3: CSAGTGGSGNEQYF. DNA of the CDR3: TGCAGCGCTGGGACAGGGGGCTCAGGAAACGAGCAGTACTTC.

This chain joins TRBV19 and TRBJ2-7; TRBD1 agrees at 8 bases. CDR3 size: 14 residues. V was clipped by 9 bases and J by 6 bases; unmatched bases: 13. Germline V lookup: CDR1 LNHDA, CDR2 SQIVND (reference sequence). The CDR3 region has the DNA TGTGCCAGAGGACATCGGACAGGGCTTGGCGAGCAGTACTTC. This encodes CARGHRTGLGEQYF. Complete variable domain (other parts from reference TRBV19 and TRBJ2-7): DGGITQSPKYLFRKEGQNVTLSCEQNLNHDAMYWYRQDPGQGLRLIYYSQIVNDFQKGDIAEGYSVSREKKESFPLTVTSAQKNPTAFYLCARGHRTGLGEQYFGPGTRLTVT.